This TCR beta chain was captured by sequencing in a study of shared clonotypes between healthy human individuals. TCRdb's table, derived via immunoSEQ multiplex PCR, lists solely in-frame clones and lacks some. The table has about 680,000 clones, about three quarters seen once. V gave up 6 bases and J gave up 8 bases, with 17 bases separating them. Germline V CDR1 and CDR2: SQVTM, ANQGSEA. The CDR3 consists of 13 residues. This clone appeared once. V is TRBV29-1 and J is TRBJ2-1; D call uncertain. This sequence originates from a woman aged 25 to 45 in good health. Sequencing was done on a sample of memory CD4+ T cells sorted from blood. As to subset: CD45RA-negative fraction. CDR3 bases: TGCAGCGTCGTTGCTAGGGCAGAGTATGAGCAGTTCTTC. Translating gives CSVVARAEYEQFF.